This T cell receptor beta chain was sequenced in a study of T cell repertoires in cytomegalovirus infection. The overall study: Matching HLA type, along with CMV infection, was indicated by public TCR beta signatures.

TCRdb reprocessed the reads with MiXCR, giving one entry per CDR3 protein. The profile shows roughly 300,000 distinct CDR3 sequences, about 25% of them singletons. General study points: In two of eight donors, the top clonotype was HLA-C-restricted CMV-specific.

This clonotype occurred a few times. Its antigen is currently unknown. This CDR3 spans 14 amino acids. V lost 9 bases, J lost 7 bases, and 8 bases stayed unmatched. The material sequenced was PBMCs. This clonotype was obtained from a human donor in good health (CMV status not recorded). Some clones in this sample may be carry-over from other donors' samples. V is TRBV12-3 or TRBV12-4 and J is TRBJ2-1; 11 nucleotides align to TRBD2. The CDR3 region has the DNA TGTGCCAGTGGGCTAGCGGGAGGAGGGAATGAGCAGTTCTTC. This translates into CASGLAGGGNEQFF.